The clone carrying this TCR beta chain was detected many times. Its cognate antigen is unknown. This entry is derived from a study of regulatory T cells in long-lasting Graves disease. Arm-PCR of CDR3 regions and iRepertoire HTBI primers were used to build TCR beta libraries. Each CDR3 protein gets one entry after TCRdb re-called the multiplex PCR reads with MiXCR. The sample has roughly 560,000 distinct CDR3 sequences, approximately 16% seen once. Broader study findings: Persistent Graves' patients possessed reduced TCR diversity relative to recently diagnosed ones.

Time point indicated: newly diagnosed GD, antithyroid drugs for less than 3 months. Following extraction of RNA from PBMCs, that RNA was used to make the TCR library. The source of the patients was an endocrinology department in Xi'an, China. The sample was also reused in another study, on T cells in Graves' hyperthyroidism and ophthalmopathy. From that report: Initially, a first-round RT-PCR of the TCR CDR3 employed the HTBI primer set.

The material sequenced was peripheral blood mononuclear cells (PBMCs), taken at new diagnosis, from a patient treated with antithyroid drugs. This sequence originates from a woman aged 40 to 65 with Graves disease.

The CDR3 reads CASSLASYRTNYGYTF. CDR3 nucleotide sequence: TGTGCCAGCAGCTTAGCATCCTACAGGACTAACTATGGCTACACCTTC. V and J are TRBV7-9 and TRBJ1-2; D may be TRBD1 (5 bases). Per germline, CDR1 SEHNR and CDR2 FQNEAQ (reference sequence). Deletions cut 0 bases from V and 0 bases from J, with 11 bases between. CDR3 length equals 16 residues.